This T cell receptor beta chain was profiled in a study of T cell responses to AZD1222 COVID-19 vaccine. Turning to this clone: Its antigen is not identified.

The repertoire was sequenced with immunoSEQ multiplex PCR; TCRdb's copy has only in-frame clones and lacks some. The sample has tens of thousands of clones; less than 90% are singletons. The CDR3 loop spans 13 amino acids. The V end was cut by 3 bases, the J end by 10 bases, with 14 bases between. The germline gives CDR1 SGHNT, CDR2 YYREEE (reference sequence). The study's findings and limits: Baseline serostatus was positive in only a handful of AZD1222 recipients. Nearly half of the spike-specific TCRs reportedly recognize variant regions that carry no mutations.

This receptor was identified in an adult in good health. The source was peripheral blood, collected on day 0 of AZD1222 vaccination. The chain couples TRBV5-4 to TRBJ2-1; D possibly matches TRBD1 or TRBD2 (6 bases each). For the CDR3, the DNA is TGTGCCAGCAGCTGGCAAGGGGGGCACGAGCAGTTCTTC. This sequence encodes CASSWQGGHEQFF.